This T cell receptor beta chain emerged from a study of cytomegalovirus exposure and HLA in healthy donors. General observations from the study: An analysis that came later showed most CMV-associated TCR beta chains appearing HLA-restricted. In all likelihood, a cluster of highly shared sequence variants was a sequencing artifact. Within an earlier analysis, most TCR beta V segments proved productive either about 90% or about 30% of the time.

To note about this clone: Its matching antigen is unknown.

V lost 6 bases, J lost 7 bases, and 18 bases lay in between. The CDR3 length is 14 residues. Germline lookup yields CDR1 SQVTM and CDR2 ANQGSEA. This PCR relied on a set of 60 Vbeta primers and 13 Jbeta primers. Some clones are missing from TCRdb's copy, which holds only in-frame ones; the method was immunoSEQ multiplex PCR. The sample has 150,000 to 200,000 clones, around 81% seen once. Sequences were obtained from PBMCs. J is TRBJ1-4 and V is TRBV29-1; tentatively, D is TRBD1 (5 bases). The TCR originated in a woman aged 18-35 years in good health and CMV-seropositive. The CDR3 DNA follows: TGCAGCGTCGACCGGGACTTAGGGAGTGAAAAACTGTTTTTT. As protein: CSVDRDLGSEKLFF.